The 15 T cell receptor beta chains below all came from one sample that was sequenced in a study of blood T cells in healthy people across ages. Alongside a J-beta primer mix, a sample-barcoded 5' primer served in a second PCR lasting roughly 6 to 11 cycles. TCRdb processed the 5' RACE reads anew with MiXCR; each CDR3 protein has one entry. Altogether roughly 680,000 distinct CDR3 sequences are present, 40% to 65% being singletons, with the ten largest covering roughly 13%. The specimen was blood. The receptors stem from an elderly woman in good health.

Details on this clonotype: A clone one base away is much larger, so this may be a read error. This chain uses TRBV20-1 with TRBJ2-7; 12 bases map to TRBD1. CDR1 and CDR2 (germline): DFQATT, SNEGSKA (reference sequence). This CDR3 is 14 amino acids long. CDR3 loop: CSATRDRGPYGQYF. For the CDR3, the DNA is TGCAGTGCAACCCGGGACAGGGGGCCGTACGGGCAGTACTTC.

This clonotype was recorded a few times. This chain links TRBV18 with TRBJ1-1, with unresolved D. V gave up 2 bases and J gave up 8 bases, with 15 bases separating them. Germline V gene lookup returns CDR1 KGHSH and CDR2 LQKENI. CDR3 length: 14 amino acids. The CDR3: CASSPGVKITEAFF. The CDR3 coding sequence is TGTGCCAGCTCACCAGGGGTCAAAATTACCGAAGCTTTCTTT.

This rearrangement joins TRBV20-1 to TRBJ2-5; TRBD2 might be the D (6 bases). There are 14 residues in the CDR3. Germline loops: CDR1 DFQATT, CDR2 SNEGSKA (reference sequence). With 6 bases removed from V and 4 bases from J, the gap between germline ends came to 18 bases. The CDR3 nucleotides read TGCAGTGCGAGGAGGGCCCACCCCAGAGAGACCCAGTACTTC. Encoded protein: CSARRAHPRETQYF.

This clonotype was detected only a few times. The V call is TRBV20-1, the J call TRBJ2-3, with D perhaps matching TRBD2 (5 bases). The germline V and J ends were trimmed by 6 bases and 8 bases, with 18 bases remaining between them. CDR3 length: 13 residues. Germline V gives CDR1 DFQATT, CDR2 SNEGSKA (reference sequence). This CDR3 reads CSAPLGPLATQYF. In DNA form, the CDR3 reads TGCAGTGCACCACTAGGTCCCCTAGCTACGCAGTATTTT.

V is TRBV10-3 and J is TRBJ2-3, with 8 bases that match TRBD2. In germline, CDR1 is ENHRY, CDR2 SYGVKD. V shed 9 bases and J 3 bases; nucleotides not matched to a gene: 8. CDR3 length: 14 amino acids. CDR3 in amino acids: CAIGNSGATDTQYF. The CDR3 region has the DNA TGTGCCATTGGTAATAGCGGGGCGACAGATACGCAGTATTTT.

The genes are TRBV6-2 or TRBV6-3 and TRBJ2-4; D is ambiguous. Gene TRBJ2-7 matches the end of the DNA better, so the J call may be wrong. The CDR3 has 13 residues. Germline CDR1 reads MNHEY; CDR2 reads SVGEGT. CDR3 protein: CASRVGGTYEQYF. CDR3 sequence (DNA): TGTGCCAGCAGGGTCGGTGGTACCTACGAGCAGTACTTC.

This clonotype was observed a handful of times. The chain combines TRBV10-3 with TRBJ1-1, with D uncertain. The germline V and J ends were trimmed by 3 bases and 5 bases, with 13 bases remaining between them. Germline CDR1 ENHRY, CDR2 SYGVKD. The CDR3 runs 14 residues. CDR3 nucleotides: TGTGCCATCAGTGATTGGGAAGGGCTTACTGAAGCTTTCTTT. It is translated as CAISDWEGLTEAFF.

This clonotype was counted many times. The chain recombines TRBV27 with TRBJ1-2, with D unclear. This CDR3 comprises 15 residues. CDR1 and CDR2 (germline): MNHEY, SMNVEV (reference sequence). The V and J ends lost 4 bases and 8 bases respectively, with 20 bases between them. The CDR3 nucleotides are TGTGCCAGCAGTTCAGACCGGACTATCGTATTCGGCTACACCTTC. Translated: CASSSDRTIVFGYTF.

This chain links TRBV7-2 with TRBJ2-3; TRBD1 is a possible D gene (8 bases). CDR3 length: 16 residues. V dropped 4 bases and J dropped 4 bases, with 18 bases sitting between them. Germline CDR1 is SGHTA and CDR2 is FQGNSA. The CDR3 nucleotides read TGTGCCAGCAGCTACAGGGGGGGCCCTAGCGCAGATACGCAGTATTTT. As protein: CASSYRGGPSADTQYF.

This sequence joins TRBV20-1 and TRBJ2-3, with unresolved D. Germline V gene lookup returns CDR1 DFQATT and CDR2 SNEGSKA (reference sequence). V dropped 6 bases and J dropped 2 bases, with 12 bases sitting between them. This CDR3 has 13 residues. The CDR3 nucleotides are TGCAGTGCGCCACCAGAGGCCACAGATACGCAGTATTTT. Protein: CSAPPEATDTQYF.

Written as DNA, the CDR3 is TGTGCCAGCAGCCAAACGGACAGGGGTGGTGGCTACACCTTC. It codes for CASSQTDRGGGYTF. V is TRBV3-1 and J is TRBJ1-2; 9 positions agree with TRBD1. There are 14 residues in the CDR3. Germline V gene lookup returns CDR1 LGHDT and CDR2 YNNKEL (reference sequence). The ends lost 2 bases at V and 7 bases at J; junction bases unmatched: 5. The full variable domain, with the rest looked up from reference TRBV3-1 and TRBJ1-2, is DTAVSQTPKYLVTQMGNDKSIKCEQNLGHDTMYWYKQDSKKFLKIMFSYNNKELIINETVPNRFSPKSPDKAHLNLHINSLELGDSAVYFCASSQTDRGGGYTFGSGTRLTVV.

This clonotype is a singleton in its sample. The chain carries TRBV6-6 and TRBJ2-1, with D unclear. Germline V CDR1 and CDR2: MNHNY, SVGAGI (reference sequence). The CDR3 length is 12 residues. Trimming cost V 6 bases and J 6 bases, with 9 bases left between them. The CDR3 DNA sequence: TGTGCCAGCAGCTACCAGGCCAATGAGCAGTTCTTC. This translates into CASSYQANEQFF.

The chain recombines TRBV7-3 with TRBJ2-1; 8 bases line up with TRBD2. This CDR3 contains 19 residues. V lost 5 bases and J lost 0; bases outside the gene matches: 15. Germline CDR1 and CDR2: SGHTA and FQGTGA. CDR3 residues: CASSLQGSGTVVSYNEQFF. DNA of the CDR3: TGTGCCAGCAGCCTACAGGGTAGCGGGACGGTTGTCTCCTACAATGAGCAGTTCTTC.

V gene TRBV12-3 or TRBV12-4 combines with J gene TRBJ2-1; D not certain. The CDR3 has 14 residues. With 2 bases removed from V and 4 bases from J, the gap between germline ends came to 9 bases. The CDR3 sequence: CASSLIQPYNEQFF. The CDR3 nucleotides read TGTGCCAGCAGTTTAATACAGCCGTACAATGAGCAGTTCTTC.

This clonotype came up a few times. V usage is TRBV20-1 and J usage is TRBJ2-3; 8 bases line up with TRBD2. J was trimmed by 1 base and V by 4 bases; bases with no gene match: 1. The germline CDR1 and CDR2 sequences are DFQATT and SNEGSKA (reference sequence). The CDR3 has 13 residues. DNA of the CDR3: TGCAGTGCTAAGACTAGCGGCACAGATACGCAGTATTTT. Translation gives CSAKTSGTDTQYF.